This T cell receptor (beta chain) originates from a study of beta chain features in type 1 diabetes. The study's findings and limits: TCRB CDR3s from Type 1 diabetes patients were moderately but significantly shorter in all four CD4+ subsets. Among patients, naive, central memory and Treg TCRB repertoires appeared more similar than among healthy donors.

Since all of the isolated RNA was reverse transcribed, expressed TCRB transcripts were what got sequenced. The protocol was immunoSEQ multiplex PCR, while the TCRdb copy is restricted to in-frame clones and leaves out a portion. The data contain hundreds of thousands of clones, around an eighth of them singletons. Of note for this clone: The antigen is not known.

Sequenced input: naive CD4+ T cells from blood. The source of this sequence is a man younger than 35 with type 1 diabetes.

The CDR3 is CASSFGQGLNSPLHF. DNA of the CDR3: TGTGCCAGCAGCTTCGGCCAGGGATTAAATTCACCCCTCCACTTT. The chain is built from TRBV7-2 and TRBJ1-6; possible D gene TRBD1, 5 bases. V shed 3 bases and J shed 7 bases, with 13 bases lying between them. Germline V lookup: CDR1 SGHTA, CDR2 FQGNSA. The CDR3 is 15 residues long.